This is a list of T cell receptor beta chains from one sample in a study of read filtering for tumor transcriptome and immune sequencing. TCRdb re-analysed the reads in MiXCR, keeping a single row per CDR3 protein. Among about 48,000 distinct CDR3 sequences listed, roughly 20% were seen once. Source material: a population of CD138-negative cells sorted from bone marrow. These receptors came from a donor older than 35 with multiple myeloma. Both conserved end residues are part of each CDR3. Each record gives: clone size, V gene, J gene, D gene, CDR3 DNA, CDR3 protein. D genes are given only for firm matches. Each size is once, few, many, or a class for an expanded clone.

>many|TRBV24-1|TRBJ2-1|TRBD1
TGTGCCACCAGTGACCCCGGGACAGACACCTACAATGAGCAGTTCTTC
CATSDPGTDTYNEQFF
>many|TRBV29-1|TRBJ2-2|.
TGCAGCGTTGGAAGGAACACCGGGGAGCTGTTTTTT
CSVGRNTGELFF
>few|TRBV7-3|TRBJ2-3|.
TGTGCCAGCAGCTTAGACGCCGGGAATACGCAGTATTTT
CASSLDAGNTQYF
>many|TRBV29-1|TRBJ1-1|.
TGCAGCGCGGGACACCCGAACACTGAAGCTTTCTTT
CSAGHPNTEAFF
>many|TRBV4-3|TRBJ2-1|TRBD2
TGTGCCAGCAGCCAAGATACGCGGGAGGGTACCTATGAGCAGTTCTTC
CASSQDTREGTYEQFF
>many|TRBV23-1|TRBJ1-1|.
TGCGCCAGCAGTCCGGGACCGAAGAACACTGAAGCTTTCTTT
CASSPGPKNTEAFF
>many|TRBV12-3/TRBV12-4|TRBJ2-2|.
TGTGCCAGCAGCCTCTCGGTTCCGGGATATGGGGAGCTGTTTTTT
CASSLSVPGYGELFF
>many|TRBV4-2|TRBJ2-3|TRBD2
TGTGCCAGCAGCCAAGATGGACTAGCGGGTCTCGCCCCCCTAAGCACAGATACGCAGTATTTT
CASSQDGLAGLAPLSTDTQYF
>few|TRBV27|TRBJ2-5|.
TGTGCCAGCAGTTTATCCGAGGGGGGTCCCGGAGAGACCCAGTACTTC
CASSLSEGGPGETQYF
>many|TRBV19|TRBJ2-3|TRBD1
TGTGCCAGTAGTCGGGGACAGGGGGCTGGGACAGATACGCAGTATTTT
CASSRGQGAGTDTQYF
>many|TRBV19|TRBJ2-1|TRBD1
TGTGCCAGCGCGATGGGGGACAGATACAATGAGCAGTTCTTC
CASAMGDRYNEQFF